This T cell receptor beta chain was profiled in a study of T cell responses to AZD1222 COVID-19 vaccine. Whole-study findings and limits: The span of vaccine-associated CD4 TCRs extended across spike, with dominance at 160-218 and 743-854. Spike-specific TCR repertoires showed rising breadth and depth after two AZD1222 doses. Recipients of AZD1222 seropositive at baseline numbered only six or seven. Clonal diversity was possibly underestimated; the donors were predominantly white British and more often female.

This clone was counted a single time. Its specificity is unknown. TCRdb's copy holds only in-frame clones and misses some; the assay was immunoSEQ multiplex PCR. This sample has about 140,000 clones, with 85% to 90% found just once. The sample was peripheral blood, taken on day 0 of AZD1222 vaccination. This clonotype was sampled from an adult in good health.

The CDR3 DNA is TGTGCCAGCAGCCAAGGTCTAGCTCGCGAGCAGTACTTC. This encodes CASSQGLAREQYF. This rearrangement joins TRBV4-2 to TRBJ2-7; D possibly corresponds to TRBD2 (5 bases). V gave up 1 base and J gave up 6 bases, with 10 bases separating them. The CDR3 consists of 13 residues. The germline V gene has CDR1 LGHNA and CDR2 YNFKEQ.